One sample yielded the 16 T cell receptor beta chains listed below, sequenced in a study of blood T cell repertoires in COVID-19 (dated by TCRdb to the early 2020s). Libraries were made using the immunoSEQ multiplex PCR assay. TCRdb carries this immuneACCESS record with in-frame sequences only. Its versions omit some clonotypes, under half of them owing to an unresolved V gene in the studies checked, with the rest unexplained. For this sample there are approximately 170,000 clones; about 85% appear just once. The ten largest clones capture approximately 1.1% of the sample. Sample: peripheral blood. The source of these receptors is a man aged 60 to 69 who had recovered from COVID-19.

The CDR3 nucleotides are TGCGCCAGCAGCCGCGGACTCGGTTCTGGAAACACCATATATTTT. This sequence encodes CASSRGLGSGNTIYF. The V call is TRBV4-3, the J call TRBJ1-3, with D hard to call. The CDR3 has 15 amino acids. Between the trimmed V and J ends, which lost 4 bases and 1 base, there was a span of 11 bases. The germline CDR1 and CDR2 sequences are LGHNA and YSLEER.

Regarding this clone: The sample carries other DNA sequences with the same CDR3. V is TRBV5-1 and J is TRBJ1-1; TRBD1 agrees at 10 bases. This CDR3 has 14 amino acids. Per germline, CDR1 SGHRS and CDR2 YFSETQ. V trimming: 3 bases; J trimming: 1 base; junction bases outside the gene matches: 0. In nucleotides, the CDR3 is TGCGCCAGCAGCTGGGACAGGGGGAACACTGAAGCTTTCTTT. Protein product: CASSWDRGNTEAFF. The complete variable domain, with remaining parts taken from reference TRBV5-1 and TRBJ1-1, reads KAGVTQTPRYLIKTRGQQVTLSCSPISGHRSVSWYQQTPGQGLQFLFEYFSETQRNKGNFPGRFSGRQFSNSRSEMNVSTLELGDSALYLCASSWDRGNTEAFFGQGTRLTVV.

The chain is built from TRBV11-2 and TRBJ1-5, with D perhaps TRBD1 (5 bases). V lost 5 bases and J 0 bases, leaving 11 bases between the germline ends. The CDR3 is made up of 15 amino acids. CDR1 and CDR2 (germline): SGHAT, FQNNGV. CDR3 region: CASSPAGNSNQPQHF. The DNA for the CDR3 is TGTGCCAGCAGCCCAGCAGGGAATAGCAATCAGCCCCAGCATTTT.

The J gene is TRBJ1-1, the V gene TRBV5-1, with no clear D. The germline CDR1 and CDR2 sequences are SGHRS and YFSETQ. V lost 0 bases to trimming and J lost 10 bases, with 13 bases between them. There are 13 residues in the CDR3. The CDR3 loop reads CASSLAETSRAFF. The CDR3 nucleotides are TGCGCCAGCAGCTTGGCCGAGACAAGCAGAGCTTTCTTT.

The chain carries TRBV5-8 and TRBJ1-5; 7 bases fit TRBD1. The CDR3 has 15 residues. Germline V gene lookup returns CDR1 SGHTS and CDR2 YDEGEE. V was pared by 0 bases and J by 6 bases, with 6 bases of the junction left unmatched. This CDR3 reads CASSLEGQWGQPQHF. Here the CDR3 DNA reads TGTGCCAGCAGCTTGGAGGGACAGTGGGGTCAGCCCCAGCATTTT.

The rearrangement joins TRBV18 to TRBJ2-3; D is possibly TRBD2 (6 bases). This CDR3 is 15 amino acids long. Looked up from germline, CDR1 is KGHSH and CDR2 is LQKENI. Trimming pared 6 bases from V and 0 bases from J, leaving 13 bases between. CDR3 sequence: CASSGAGGSTDTQYF. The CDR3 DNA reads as TGTGCCAGCTCTGGAGCGGGCGGGAGCACAGATACGCAGTATTTT.

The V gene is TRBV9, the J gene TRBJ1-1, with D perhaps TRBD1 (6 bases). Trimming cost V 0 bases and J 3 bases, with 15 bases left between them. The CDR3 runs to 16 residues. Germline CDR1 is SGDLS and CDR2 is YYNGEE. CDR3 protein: CASSVGAAPGDTEAFF. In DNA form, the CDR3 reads TGTGCCAGCAGCGTAGGAGCAGCCCCAGGGGACACTGAAGCTTTCTTT. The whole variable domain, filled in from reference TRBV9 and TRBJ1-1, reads DSGVTQTPKHLITATGQRVTLRCSPRSGDLSVYWYQQSLDQGLQFLIQYYNGEERAKGNILERFSAQQFPDLHSELNLSSLELGDSALYFCASSVGAAPGDTEAFFGQGTRLTVV.

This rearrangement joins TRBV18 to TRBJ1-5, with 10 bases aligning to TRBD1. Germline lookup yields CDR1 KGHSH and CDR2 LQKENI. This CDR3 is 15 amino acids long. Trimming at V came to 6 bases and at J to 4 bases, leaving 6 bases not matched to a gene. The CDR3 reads CASSQGQGRNQPQHF. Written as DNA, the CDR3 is TGTGCCAGCTCGCAGGGACAGGGGAGGAATCAGCCCCAGCATTTT.

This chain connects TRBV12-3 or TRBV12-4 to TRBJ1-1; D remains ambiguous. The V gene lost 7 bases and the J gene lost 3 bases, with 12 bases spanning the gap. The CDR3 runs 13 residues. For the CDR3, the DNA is TGTGCCAGCATTTTCCGGGAGTACACTGAAGCTTTCTTT. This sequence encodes CASIFREYTEAFF.

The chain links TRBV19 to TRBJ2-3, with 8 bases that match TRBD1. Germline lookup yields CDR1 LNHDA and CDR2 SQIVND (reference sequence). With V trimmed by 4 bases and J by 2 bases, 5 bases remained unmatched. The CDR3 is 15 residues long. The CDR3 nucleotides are TGTGCCAGTAGTACATCAGGGGGCTTCACAGATACGCAGTATTTT. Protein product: CASSTSGGFTDTQYF.

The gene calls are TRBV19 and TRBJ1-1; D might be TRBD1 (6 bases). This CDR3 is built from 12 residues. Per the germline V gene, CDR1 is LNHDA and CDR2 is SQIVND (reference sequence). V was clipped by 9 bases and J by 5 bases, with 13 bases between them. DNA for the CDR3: TGTGCCAGCGTAAACAGGGTGACTGAAGCTTTCTTT. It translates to CASVNRVTEAFF.

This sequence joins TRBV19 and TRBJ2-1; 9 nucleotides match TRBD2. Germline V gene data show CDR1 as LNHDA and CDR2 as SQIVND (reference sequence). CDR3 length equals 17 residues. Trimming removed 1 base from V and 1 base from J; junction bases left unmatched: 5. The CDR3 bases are TGTGCCAGTAGTATAGGGCCTAGCGGGGCTTCCTACAATGAGCAGTTCTTC. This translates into CASSIGPSGASYNEQFF.

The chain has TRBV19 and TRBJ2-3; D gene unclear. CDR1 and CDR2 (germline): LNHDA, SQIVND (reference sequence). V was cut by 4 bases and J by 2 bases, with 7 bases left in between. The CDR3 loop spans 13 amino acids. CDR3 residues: CASSKTDTDTQYF. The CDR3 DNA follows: TGTGCCAGTAGTAAGACTGACACAGATACGCAGTATTTT.

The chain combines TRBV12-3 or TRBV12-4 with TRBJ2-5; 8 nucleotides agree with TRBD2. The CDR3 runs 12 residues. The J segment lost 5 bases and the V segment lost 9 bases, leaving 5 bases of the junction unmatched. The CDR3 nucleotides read TGTGCCAGTCGGGGGGGGGCGGAGACCCAGTACTTC. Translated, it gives CASRGGAETQYF.

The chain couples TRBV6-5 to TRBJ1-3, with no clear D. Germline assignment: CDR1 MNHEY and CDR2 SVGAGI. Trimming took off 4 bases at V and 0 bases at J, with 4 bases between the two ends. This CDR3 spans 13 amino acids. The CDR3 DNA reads TGTGCCAGCAGTTTTCTCTCTGGAAACACCATATATTTT. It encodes CASSFLSGNTIYF.

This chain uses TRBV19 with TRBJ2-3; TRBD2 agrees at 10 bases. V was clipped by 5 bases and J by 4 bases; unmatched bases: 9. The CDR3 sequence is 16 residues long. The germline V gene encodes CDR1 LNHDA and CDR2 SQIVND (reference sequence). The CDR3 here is CASSGLAGVGADTQYF. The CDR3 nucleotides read TGTGCCAGTAGTGGGCTAGCGGGGGTCGGCGCAGATACGCAGTATTTT. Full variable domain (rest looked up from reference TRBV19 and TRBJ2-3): DGGITQSPKYLFRKEGQNVTLSCEQNLNHDAMYWYRQDPGQGLRLIYYSQIVNDFQKGDIAEGYSVSREKKESFPLTVTSAQKNPTAFYLCASSGLAGVGADTQYFGPGTRLTVL.